These T cell receptor beta chains were read from a single sample in a study of glioma-infiltrating T cells after dendritic cell vaccination. The method was immunoSEQ multiplex PCR; TCRdb's version includes in-frame clones alone and lacks a portion of them. The sample holds about 92,000 clones, approximately 90% seen once. Sample: blood, taken before dendritic cell vaccination. These receptors originate from a human donor with glioblastoma. Both conserved end residues are trimmed from each CDR3.

V gene,J gene,CDR3 protein
TRBV7-2,TRBJ1-2,ASSFGGLDYGYT
TRBV18,TRBJ1-1,ASSQPQGGNTEAF
TRBV5-1,TRBJ1-3,ASSLASGTVGNTIY
TRBV7-2,TRBJ1-3,ASSSGFSGNTIY
TRBV13,TRBJ2-7,ASSTGAGTGLGEQY
TRBV5-6,TRBJ1-6,ASSLKTGDPYNSPLH
TRBV27,TRBJ1-5,ASRGQGYQPQH
TRBV30,TRBJ1-1,AWSEWGITEAF
TRBV19,TRBJ1-2,ASSIRQGTNYGYT
TRBV29-1,TRBJ2-3,SVEPSGGDTQY
TRBV7-2,TRBJ1-1,ASTRGGTAPNTEAF
TRBV5-4,TRBJ2-7,ASSLGGTGIYEQY
TRBV5-4,TRBJ1-5,ASSASPQGNRYGNQPQH
TRBV28,TRBJ2-5,ASSFRAGYQETQY
TRBV28,TRBJ1-2,ASSPDRYGYT
TRBV6-5,TRBJ1-1,ASSSLTGQGYTEAF
TRBV7-3,TRBJ2-2,ASSTGQGIWNTGELF
TRBV4-3,TRBJ1-1,ASSQAQGMNTEAF
TRBV5-6,TRBJ2-3,ASSWDRARYADTQY
TRBV6-5,TRBJ2-7,ASSRLPQPSYEQY
TRBV7-2,TRBJ2-3,ASSVGQQGTQY
TRBV5-1,TRBJ2-2,ASSWTSSGELF
TRBV28,TRBJ1-5,ASSLSGQAYSNQPQH
TRBV5-4,TRBJ2-1,ASSTGPREQF
TRBV29-1,TRBJ1-4,SAAWTATNEKLF
TRBV2,TRBJ2-3,ASSDYRGTDTQY
TRBV27,TRBJ1-2,ASSPGTGDYYGYT
TRBV19,TRBJ2-5,ASSMLASTRAQY
TRBV6-5,TRBJ2-3,ASSRGQPSSDTQY
TRBV7-7,TRBJ2-3,ASSVSGGPRDTQY
TRBV6-5,TRBJ2-7,ASSRRDRGSYEQY
TRBV6-5,TRBJ2-7,ASRPRDPGGEQY
TRBV7-9,TRBJ2-5,ATMDRPEETQY
TRBV5-4,TRBJ2-1,ASSLVAGGFIDEQF